The rows below give T cell receptor beta chains drawn from one sample of a study of vaccination effects on CD4 cells after COVID-19. The table came from immunoSEQ multiplex PCR; TCRdb's copy has only in-frame clones and leaves some out. The repertoire has tens of thousands of clones, over 70% of them found once; the top ten carry roughly 1.2%. These receptors are not linked to any known antigen. The source material was CD4+ T cells from PBMCs cultured with HCoV-229E spike peptides, sampled after COVID-19 vaccination. These receptors all come from a human donor who received a COVID-19 vaccine. Both conserved end residues are part of each CDR3. The D gene is left open where the match is weak. A row's size may be missing; if present it is once, few, many or a size class.

J gene	V gene	D gene	CDR3 length	clone size	CDR3 protein	CDR3 DNA
TRBJ2-3	TRBV7-9	.	16	.	CASSLDGTSYTDTQYF	TGTGCCAGCAGCTTGGACGGGACCTCTTACACAGATACGCAGTATTTT
TRBJ1-3	TRBV29-1	TRBD1	14	.	CSVTRDSSGNTIYF	TGCAGCGTTACCCGGGACAGCTCTGGAAACACCATATATTTT
TRBJ2-2	TRBV5-1	.	14	.	CASSLAIQGGELFF	TGCGCCAGCAGCTTGGCGATTCAGGGCGGGGAGCTGTTTTTT
TRBJ1-2	TRBV4-1	TRBD1	16	.	CASSQPGQGADYGYTF	TGCGCCAGCAGCCAACCTGGACAGGGGGCGGACTATGGCTACACCTTC
TRBJ1-5	TRBV6-2/TRBV6-3	.	15	.	CASSYSRIGNQPQHF	TGTGCCAGCAGTTACTCCCGGATTGGCAATCAGCCCCAGCATTTT
TRBJ2-2	TRBV4-1	TRBD2	16	.	CASSPRSGGSTGELFF	TGCGCCAGCAGCCCGCGAAGCGGGGGTAGCACCGGGGAGCTGTTTTTT
TRBJ1-6	TRBV9	.	14	.	CASRGLNNNSPLHF	TGTGCCAGCAGGGGCCTCAATAATAATTCACCCCTCCACTTT
TRBJ1-5	TRBV4-2	.	18	.	CASSQDLVAGVSNQPQHF	TGTGCCAGCAGCCAAGATTTAGTCGCAGGGGTTAGCAATCAGCCCCAGCATTTT
TRBJ2-5	TRBV5-1	TRBD2	14	.	CASSTSGGAQTQYF	TGCGCCAGCAGCACTAGCGGGGGGGCCCAGACCCAGTACTTC
TRBJ2-2	TRBV5-8	TRBD1	16	once	CASSLSGTGVTGELFF	TGTGCCAGCAGTTTGTCCGGGACAGGGGTCACCGGGGAGCTGTTTTTT
TRBJ2-3	TRBV5-1	TRBD2	16	.	CASSLVQGRGSDTQYF	TGCGCCAGCAGCTTGGTCCAAGGGAGGGGTTCAGATACGCAGTATTTT
TRBJ2-3	TRBV4-2	.	14	.	CASTSTGRTDTQYF	TGTGCCAGCACCTCGACGGGGCGCACAGATACGCAGTATTTT
TRBJ2-4	TRBV6-5	.	15	few	CASRSSDRRWGVQYF	TGTGCCAGCAGAAGTTCGGACAGACGGTGGGGGGTTCAGTACTTC
TRBJ1-4	TRBV18	.	14	once	CASSPRGTSEKLFF	TGTGCCAGCTCACCAAGAGGGACGAGTGAAAAACTGTTTTTT
TRBJ1-4	TRBV20-1	.	11	.	CLAQGNEKLFF	TGTCTAGCGCAGGGTAATGAAAAACTGTTTTTT
TRBJ1-3	TRBV28	.	16	.	CASSLTVPHSGNTIYF	TGTGCCAGCAGCCTGACAGTCCCGCACTCTGGAAACACCATATATTTT
TRBJ1-1	TRBV5-4	TRBD1	14	few	CASSPDQGAREAFF	TGTGCCAGCAGCCCAGACCAGGGGGCCAGGGAAGCTTTCTTT
TRBJ2-3	TRBV4-1	.	16	once	CASSQEQDASTDTQYF	TGCGCCAGCAGCCAAGAACAGGACGCTAGCACAGATACGCAGTATTTT
TRBJ1-3	TRBV2	.	14	.	CASSERTSGNTIYF	TGTGCCAGCAGTGAGAGGACCTCTGGAAACACCATATATTTT
TRBJ2-5	TRBV29-1	.	11	.	CSVEVHETQYF	TGCAGCGTTGAAGTGCACGAGACCCAGTACTTC
TRBJ1-5	TRBV6-1	TRBD1	15	.	CASSENRGYNQPQHF	TGTGCCAGCAGTGAAAACAGGGGGTACAATCAGCCCCAGCATTTT
TRBJ2-5	TRBV7-2	TRBD2	14	.	CASSVSGGQETQYF	TGTGCCAGCAGCGTTAGCGGGGGCCAAGAGACCCAGTACTTC